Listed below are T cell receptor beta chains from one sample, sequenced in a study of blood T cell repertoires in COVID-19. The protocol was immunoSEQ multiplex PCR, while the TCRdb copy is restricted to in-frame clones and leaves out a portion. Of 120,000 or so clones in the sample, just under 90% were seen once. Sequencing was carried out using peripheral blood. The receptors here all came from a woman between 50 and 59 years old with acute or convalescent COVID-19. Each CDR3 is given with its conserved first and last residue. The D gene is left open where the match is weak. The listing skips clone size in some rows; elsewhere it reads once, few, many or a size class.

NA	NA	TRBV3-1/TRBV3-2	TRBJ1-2	TGTGCCAGCAGAAACTCAGGGACTGTCTATGGCTACACCTTC	CASRNSGTVYGYTF
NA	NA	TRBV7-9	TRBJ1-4	TGTGCCAGCAGCTCGGACTTTAATGAAAAACTGTTTTTT	CASSSDFNEKLFF
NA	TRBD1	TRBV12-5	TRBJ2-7	TGTGCTAGTGGTCCATGGACAGGGCGGAACGAGCAGTACTTC	CASGPWTGRNEQYF
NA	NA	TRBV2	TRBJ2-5	TGTGCCAGCACCCGGGACTCCCAAGAGACCCAGTACTTC	CASTRDSQETQYF
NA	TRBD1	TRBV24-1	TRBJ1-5	TGTGCCACCAGTGCCCGGGGACAGGGAGGCAATCAGCCCCAGCATTTT	CATSARGQGGNQPQHF
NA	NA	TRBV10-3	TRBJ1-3	TGTGCCATCAGTGAGTCGTACGCGCGCCGGGACATATATTTT	CAISESYARRDIYF
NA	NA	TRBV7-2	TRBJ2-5	TGTGCCAGCAGCCCACGAAGGGGTCTCCAAGAGACCCAGTACTTC	CASSPRRGLQETQYF
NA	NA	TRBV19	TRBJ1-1	TGTGCCAGTACCTTTAATGGAGGGGTACCCGAAGCTTTCTTT	CASTFNGGVPEAFF
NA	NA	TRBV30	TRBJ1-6	TGTGCCTGGAGTCGGGTGTGGGATTCACCCCTCCACTTT	CAWSRVWDSPLHF
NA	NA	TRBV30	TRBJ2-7	TGTGCCTGGAACCCTGGGGGGGGGCGCGTCGACGAGCAGTACTTC	CAWNPGGGRVDEQYF
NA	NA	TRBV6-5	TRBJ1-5	TGTGCCAGCCATGGGGCAGGGCAGCCCCAGCATTTT	CASHGAGQPQHF
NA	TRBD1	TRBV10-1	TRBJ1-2	TGCGCCAGCAGTCGGACAGGGGACGATGGCTACACCTTC	CASSRTGDDGYTF
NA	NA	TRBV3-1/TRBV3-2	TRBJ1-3	TGTGCCAGCGGTGGACGGGGGGCGCCTGGAAACACCATATATTTT	CASGGRGAPGNTIYF
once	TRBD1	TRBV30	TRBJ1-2	TGTGCCTGGAGTAAAGGACAGGGGATCTATGGCTACACCTTC	CAWSKGQGIYGYTF
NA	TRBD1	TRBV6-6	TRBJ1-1	TGTGCCAGCAGTCCAGGACAGGGGAGCACTGAAGCTTTCTTT	CASSPGQGSTEAFF
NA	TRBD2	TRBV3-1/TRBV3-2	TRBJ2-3	TGTGCCTCTATGACTAGCGGTACAGATACGCAGTATTTT	CASMTSGTDTQYF
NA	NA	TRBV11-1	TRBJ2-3	TGTGCCAGCAGCCCGGGACAAATCACAGATACGCAGTATTTT	CASSPGQITDTQYF
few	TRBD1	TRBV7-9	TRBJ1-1	TGTGCCAGCGGGACAGGGTCGACTGAAGCTTTCTTT	CASGTGSTEAFF
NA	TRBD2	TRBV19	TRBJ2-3	TGTGCCAGTAACCCTCGACTGGGAGGGAGCACAGATACGCAGTATTTT	CASNPRLGGSTDTQYF
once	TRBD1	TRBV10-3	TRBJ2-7	TGTGCCATCAGGGGGGGTCTCGGACAGGGAGACGAGCAGTACTTC	CAIRGGLGQGDEQYF
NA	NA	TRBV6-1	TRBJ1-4	TGTGCCAGCAGTGAAAGGACAGATGGCGAAAAACTGTTTTTT	CASSERTDGEKLFF